This passage covers 29 T cell receptor beta chains from one sample sequenced in a study of T-cell reconstitution after alpha-beta-depleted transplantation in children. As it was prepared, the TCRbeta library received unique molecular identifiers. MiXCR was run by TCRdb on the PCR reads, yielding one entry per CDR3 protein. The sample carries around 600,000 distinct CDR3 sequences, 10% recorded once. Sequenced here: PBMCs from the stem cell graft donor, sampled from the stem cell graft. The receptor source for this set is a human donor who donated a stem cell graft to a child with acute myeloid leukemia.

The table lists this clonotype with a few counts. The rearrangement joins TRBV28 to TRBJ1-1; D call uncertain. Trimming stripped 3 bases from V and 6 bases from J, with 8 bases between. CDR1 and CDR2 (germline): MDHEN, SYDVKM. CDR3 length: 12 amino acids. CDR3 sequence: CASSLGFSEAFF. The DNA of the CDR3 is TGTGCCAGCAGTTTGGGGTTTTCTGAAGCTTTCTTT.

This clonotype was observed at least ten times. The chain carries TRBV15 and TRBJ2-2; D might be TRBD2 (5 bases). The CDR3 runs to 16 residues. In germline, CDR1 is LNHNV, CDR2 YYDKDF (reference sequence). The V end lost 0 bases, the J end lost 3 bases, and 11 bases lay between the germline ends. The CDR3 is CATSRDAGLDTGELFF. Here the CDR3 DNA reads TGTGCCACCAGCAGAGATGCGGGCTTGGACACCGGGGAGCTGTTTTTT. The full variable domain, with the rest looked up from reference TRBV15 and TRBJ2-2, is DAMVIQNPRYQVTQFGKPVTLSCSQTLNHNVMYWYQQKSSQAPKLLFHYYDKDFNNEADTPDNFQSRRPNTSFCFLDIRSPGLGDTAMYLCATSRDAGLDTGELFFGEGSRLTVL.

Notes on this clonotype: This may be a read error, as it is one base from a much larger clone. Because it lacks the conserved phenylalanine or tryptophan at the end, this CDR3 is likely a read error. The V gene is TRBV9, the J gene TRBJ1-1; the D is unclear. Germline V gene lookup returns CDR1 SGDLS and CDR2 YYNGEE. The CDR3 totals 13 residues. Trimming pared 4 bases from V and 6 bases from J, leaving 13 bases between. The CDR3, as DNA: TGTGCCAGCAGCTTCGGGTCGTTGGCTGAAGCTTTCGTT. Its translation is CASSFGSLAEAFV.

This clonotype has at least ten counts. This chain uses TRBV10-3 with TRBJ2-7, with no clear D. CDR1 and CDR2 (germline): ENHRY, SYGVKD. With 4 bases removed from V and 4 bases from J, the gap between germline ends came to 5 bases. The CDR3 covers 11 residues. The CDR3 loop reads CAISAGYEQYF. DNA for the CDR3: TGTGCCATCAGTGCCGGTTACGAGCAGTACTTC.

V and J are TRBV9 and TRBJ1-3, with D unresolved. The CDR3 is made up of 12 amino acids. The germline V and J ends were trimmed by 10 bases and 7 bases, with 15 bases remaining between them. The germline CDR1 and CDR2 sequences are SGDLS and YYNGEE. The CDR3: CACWPLGNTIYF. For the CDR3, the DNA is TGTGCCTGCTGGCCACTGGGGAACACCATATATTTT. The full variable domain, rest sourced from reference TRBV9 and TRBJ1-3, is DSGVTQTPKHLITATGQRVTLRCSPRSGDLSVYWYQQSLDQGLQFLIQYYNGEERAKGNILERFSAQQFPDLHSELNLSSLELGDSALYFCACWPLGNTIYFGEGSWLTVV.

This clonotype was detected a few times. V usage is TRBV7-8 and J usage is TRBJ2-1; 8 nucleotides match TRBD1. Germline V lookup: CDR1 SGHVS, CDR2 FQNEAQ. The trim removed 5 bases at V and 8 bases at J, leaving 11 bases unmatched. The CDR3 loop spans 15 amino acids. CDR3 DNA: TGTGCCAGCAGCCGGACGACAGGGGTCATGGATGAGCAGTTCTTC. Translation: CASSRTTGVMDEQFF.

The table lists this clonotype with a few counts. The chain uses TRBV15 and TRBJ2-5; 13 nucleotides align to TRBD2. The CDR3 is 17 amino acids. V was pared by 3 bases and J by 4 bases, with 8 bases of the junction left unmatched. Germline V lookup: CDR1 LNHNV, CDR2 YYDKDF (reference sequence). The CDR3, as DNA: TGTGCCACCAGCAGGATGGGACTAGCGGGATCCCCAGAGACCCAGTACTTC. Encoded protein: CATSRMGLAGSPETQYF.

This clonotype was picked up many times. In DNA form, the CDR3 reads TGCAGTGCTAGGGGAGGAAATACGCAGTATTTT. Its translation: CSARGGNTQYF. This rearrangement joins TRBV20-1 to TRBJ2-3; TRBD2 might be the D (6 bases). The V gene lost 3 bases and the J gene lost 7 bases, with 8 bases spanning the gap. The CDR3 runs 11 residues. Per the germline V gene, CDR1 is DFQATT and CDR2 is SNEGSKA (reference sequence).

This clonotype was detected ten times or more. This rearrangement joins TRBV7-9 to TRBJ2-1; the D is unclear. This CDR3 has 12 amino acids. Germline V lookup: CDR1 SEHNR, CDR2 FQNEAQ (reference sequence). Trimming left V 5 bases short and J 5 bases short, with 7 bases between. The chain's CDR3 is CASSLINNEQFF. Written as DNA, the CDR3 is TGTGCCAGCAGCCTAATTAACAATGAGCAGTTCTTC.

This clonotype was detected ten times or more. The J gene is TRBJ1-1, the V gene TRBV12-3 or TRBV12-4; possibly TRBD1 for D (6 bases). V gave up 5 bases and J gave up 1 base, with 14 bases separating them. CDR3 length: 15 residues. CDR3 DNA sequence: TGTGCCAGCAGTCCCAGACGACAGGCGAACACTGAAGCTTTCTTT. It yields the protein CASSPRRQANTEAFF.

This clonotype was counted a few times. The chain couples TRBV7-2 to TRBJ2-7, with 7 bases identical to TRBD1. The germline V gene has CDR1 SGHTA and CDR2 FQGNSA. The CDR3 runs to 14 residues. Trimming at V came to 2 bases and at J to 7 bases, leaving 8 bases not matched to a gene. The CDR3 loop reads CASSLFDRASEQYF. The CDR3 region has the DNA TGTGCCAGCAGCTTATTTGACAGGGCTAGTGAGCAGTACTTC.

The chain combines TRBV28 with TRBJ1-4; 7 bases match TRBD1. Germline assignment: CDR1 MDHEN and CDR2 SYDVKM. V lost 6 bases to trimming and J lost 3 bases; unmatched junction nucleotides: 7. The CDR3 has 15 residues. CDR3 nucleotide sequence: TGTGCCAGCAGCTGGGGGGACAGAGCTAATGAAAAACTGTTTTTT. Protein sequence: CASSWGDRANEKLFF.

This chain links TRBV19 with TRBJ2-4; 7 bases fit TRBD1. J gave up 8 bases and V 5 bases, and 6 bases lay outside the gene matches. Germline V gives CDR1 LNHDA, CDR2 SQIVND (reference sequence). The CDR3 totals 13 residues. The CDR3 protein is CASSLGQSDIQYF. The CDR3 nucleotides read TGTGCCAGTAGTCTGGGACAGTCAGACATTCAGTACTTC.

The chain recombines TRBV7-2 with TRBJ2-5; 9 bases match TRBD2. The CDR3 extends over 16 amino acids. V dropped 2 bases and J dropped 3; count of bases not matched to a gene: 7. The germline CDR1 and CDR2 sequences are SGHTA and FQGNSA. This chain's CDR3 is CASSLTSSGKEETQYF. Here the CDR3 DNA reads TGTGCCAGCAGCTTAACCTCTAGCGGGAAGGAAGAGACCCAGTACTTC.

The rearrangement joins TRBV5-1 to TRBJ1-2; possibly TRBD1 for D (6 bases). CDR3 length: 17 residues. V shed 7 bases and J shed 1 base, with 23 bases lying between them. Germline CDR1 reads SGHRS; CDR2 reads YFSETQ. The CDR3 bases are TGCGCCAGCGGATCCGAGGCCGAGACAGGCTATAACTATGGCTACACCTTC. This gives the protein CASGSEAETGYNYGYTF.

This clonotype showed up just a few times. The chain carries TRBV20-1 and TRBJ2-1; D possibly corresponds to TRBD1 (6 bases). CDR3 length: 17 amino acids. Germline values: CDR1 DFQATT, CDR2 SNEGSKA (reference sequence). V shed 1 base and J shed 2 bases, with 18 bases lying between them. The CDR3, as DNA: TGCAGTGCTAGAGTGACAATGGGGACACCTACCTACAATGAGCAGTTCTTC. Amino acid sequence: CSARVTMGTPTYNEQFF.

The V gene is TRBV20-1, the J gene TRBJ2-2; D is undetermined. The CDR3 contains 11 residues. Trimming removed 6 bases at V and 11 bases at J, with 13 bases between. CDR1 and CDR2 (germline): DFQATT, SNEGSKA (reference sequence). The CDR3 protein is CSASTVLELFF. The CDR3 bases are TGCAGTGCCTCGACTGTTCTCGAGCTGTTTTTT.

Ten or more counts support this clonotype. V usage is TRBV7-9 and J usage is TRBJ1-1; no clear D. The CDR3 has 15 residues. Looked up from germline, CDR1 is SEHNR and CDR2 is FQNEAQ (reference sequence). Deletions cut 4 bases from V and 4 bases from J, with 16 bases between. The CDR3 region is CASSSRPPWATEAFF. The CDR3 DNA reads TGTGCCAGCAGCTCGAGGCCACCCTGGGCCACTGAAGCTTTCTTT.

This clonotype was observed a handful of times. The gene calls are TRBV29-1 and TRBJ2-1; 10 nucleotides agree with TRBD1. The CDR3 sequence is 15 residues long. CDR1 SQVTM and CDR2 ANQGSEA come from the germline V gene. The junction had 14 bases not matched to a gene; V was cut back by 7 bases and J by 8 bases. CDR3 in amino acids: CSAGPIPGQGHEQFF. The DNA for the CDR3 is TGCAGCGCTGGCCCTATTCCGGGACAGGGGCATGAGCAGTTCTTC.

The rearrangement uses TRBV4-2 and TRBJ2-7; D might be TRBD2 (5 bases). CDR1 and CDR2 from the germline V gene are LGHNA and YNFKEQ. The length of the CDR3 is 17 residues. V was clipped by 1 base and J by 3 bases, with 19 bases between them. This chain's CDR3 is CASSQVVRASPSYEQYF. For the CDR3, the DNA is TGTGCCAGCAGCCAAGTTGTGAGGGCTAGCCCTAGCTACGAGCAGTACTTC.

This clonotype was seen at least ten times. The gene calls are TRBV3-1 and TRBJ1-4, with D unresolved. V was shortened by 2 bases and J by 0 bases, with 7 bases between the two germline ends. Germline-derived CDR1 and CDR2 are LGHDT and YNNKEL (reference sequence). The CDR3 spans 15 residues. The CDR3 DNA is TGTGCCAGCAGCCAAAACCTAGCAACTAATGAAAAACTGTTTTTT. Protein sequence: CASSQNLATNEKLFF.

This clonotype has a handful of counts. V gene TRBV15 combines with J gene TRBJ2-2; 9 bases line up with TRBD2. Germline V CDR1 and CDR2: LNHNV, YYDKDF (reference sequence). The CDR3 covers 15 residues. Unmatched junction bases numbered 3, after V lost 1 base and J lost 6 bases. The CDR3 here is CATSRVAGGAGELFF. The CDR3 bases are TGTGCCACCAGCAGAGTTGCGGGAGGGGCCGGGGAGCTGTTTTTT. Variable domain in full (rest from reference TRBV15 and TRBJ2-2): DAMVIQNPRYQVTQFGKPVTLSCSQTLNHNVMYWYQQKSSQAPKLLFHYYDKDFNNEADTPDNFQSRRPNTSFCFLDIRSPGLGDTAMYLCATSRVAGGAGELFFGEGSRLTVL.

The rearrangement uses TRBV2 and TRBJ1-4, with a weak D call TRBD1 (6 bases). Per the germline V gene, CDR1 is SNHLY and CDR2 is FYNNEI. This CDR3 spans 19 amino acids. Trimming removed 11 bases at V and 3 bases at J, with 31 bases between. Written as DNA, the CDR3 is TGTGCCCTCTGTTTGGGACTGGGATTGGTTACAGGGTCTAATGAAAAACTGTTTTTT. Amino acids: CALCLGLGLVTGSNEKLFF. Variable domain in full (rest from reference TRBV2 and TRBJ1-4): EPEVTQTPSHQVTQMGQEVILRCVPISNHLYFYWYRQILGQKVEFLVSFYNNEISEKSEIFDDQFSVERPDGSNFTLKIRSTKLEDSAMYFCALCLGLGLVTGSNEKLFFGSGTQLSVL.

The chain links TRBV12-3 or TRBV12-4 to TRBJ1-5, with 8 bases that match TRBD1. The V segment lost 6 bases and the J segment 6 bases; nucleotides outside the gene matches: 10. This CDR3 comprises 15 residues. The CDR3 DNA reads TGTGCCAGCAGGTTGGGTGGACAGGGTAGTCAGCCCCAGCATTTT. This sequence encodes CASRLGGQGSQPQHF.

This rearrangement joins TRBV6-2 or TRBV6-3 to TRBJ2-2; 10 bases are a match to TRBD2. Germline V lookup: CDR1 MNHEY, CDR2 SVGEGT. With 5 bases clipped from V and 3 bases from J, the junction kept 6 bases outside the gene matches. This CDR3 region has 16 residues. This chain's CDR3 is CASSTSGMPHTGELFF. The CDR3 bases are TGTGCCAGCAGTACTAGCGGGATGCCCCACACCGGGGAGCTGTTTTTT.

This clonotype was counted ten times or more. The V and J genes are TRBV3-1 and TRBJ2-4, with D maybe TRBD2 (5 bases). Germline V gives CDR1 LGHDT, CDR2 YNNKEL (reference sequence). The CDR3 runs 15 residues. The V end was cut by 0 bases, the J end by 3 bases, with 9 bases between. In DNA, the CDR3 is TGTGCCAGCAGCCAAGAATTGGGAGTCAAAAACATTCAGTACTTC. Translation gives CASSQELGVKNIQYF.

With respect to this clonotype: A read error is possible here, since a much larger clone lies one base away. The gene calls are TRBV10-3 and TRBJ2-3; TRBD2 matches 8 bases. The CDR3 runs to 15 residues. Germline assignment: CDR1 ENHRY and CDR2 SYGVKD. The CDR3 sequence: CAISESSGMADTQFF. CDR3 coding DNA: TGTGCCATCAGTGAAAGTAGCGGGATGGCAGATACGCAGTTTTTT.

The chain combines TRBV5-1 with TRBJ2-4; D call uncertain. This CDR3 contains 18 residues. V was cut by 10 bases and J by 0 bases, with 26 bases left in between. Germline-derived CDR1 and CDR2 are SGHRS and YFSETQ. The CDR3 nucleotides read TGCGCCCAGCAGGTTTTTCCCAGGAGCCGACTAGCCAAAAACATTCAGTACTTC. Translation: CAQQVFPRSRLAKNIQYF.

This clonotype has just a few counts. The DNA for the CDR3 is TGCAGTGCTCCTCCCCCCGGCGAGGAGACCCAGTACTTC. This codes for CSAPPPGEETQYF. The chain employs TRBV20-1 and TRBJ2-5; D not resolved. V was shortened by 5 bases and J by 5 bases, with 15 bases between the two germline ends. Germline loops: CDR1 DFQATT, CDR2 SNEGSKA (reference sequence). The CDR3 length is 13 residues.